This TCR beta chain was retrieved from a study of cytomegalovirus exposure and HLA in healthy donors. Use of 60 Vbeta and 13 Jbeta primers characterized the PCR. The protocol was immunoSEQ multiplex PCR, while the TCRdb copy is restricted to in-frame clones and leaves out a portion. The table has around 130,000 clones, over 75% seen once. The receptor comes from a man aged 50-60 years in good health and CMV-seronegative. The sample consisted of PBMCs.

CDR3 in DNA: TGTGCCAGCAGCTTAGCGGCGGCTGGAAACACCATATATTTT. This translates into CASSLAAAGNTIYF. The chain joins TRBV7-2 to TRBJ1-3; D unclear. The CDR3 loop spans 14 amino acids. Trimming stripped 0 bases from V and 2 bases from J, with 5 bases between. CDR1 and CDR2 (germline): SGHTA, FQGNSA.